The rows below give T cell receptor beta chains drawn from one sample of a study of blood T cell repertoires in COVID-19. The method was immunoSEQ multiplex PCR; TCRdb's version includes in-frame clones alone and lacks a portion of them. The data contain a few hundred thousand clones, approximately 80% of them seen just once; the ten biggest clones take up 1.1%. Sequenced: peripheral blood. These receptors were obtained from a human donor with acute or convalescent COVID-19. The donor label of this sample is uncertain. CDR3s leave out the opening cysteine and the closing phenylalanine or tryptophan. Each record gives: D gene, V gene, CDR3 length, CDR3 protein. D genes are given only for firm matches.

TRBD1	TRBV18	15	ASSPPHPTGLVEGYT
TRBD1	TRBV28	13	ASSLHRGLGNTIY
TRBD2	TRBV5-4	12	ASSFAAGSYEQY
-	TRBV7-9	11	ASSLRGTGELF
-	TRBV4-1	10	ASSQSTGMAF
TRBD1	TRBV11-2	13	ASSLAGTGATEAF
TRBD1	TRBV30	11	AYPTGTGNTIY
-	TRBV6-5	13	ASSYSGQFNYGYT
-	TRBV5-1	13	ASRKLQGVGGELF
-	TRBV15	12	ATSREGGTYEQY
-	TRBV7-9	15	ASSLSGRSAGANVLT
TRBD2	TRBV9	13	ASSASGTSGSEQF
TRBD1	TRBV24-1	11	ATSEQGVDTQY
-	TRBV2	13	ASSRESHSGNTIY
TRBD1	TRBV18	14	ASSPPSGTGLGKLF
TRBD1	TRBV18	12	ASSPRGQGETQY
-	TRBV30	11	AWSVGLRYGYT
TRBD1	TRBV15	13	ATSKIDRVGDEQY
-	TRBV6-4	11	ASSEREGEKLF
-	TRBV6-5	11	ASRFTGYEAQY
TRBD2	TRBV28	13	ASSLAGGRLETQY
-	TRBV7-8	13	ASSSVSSYNSPLH
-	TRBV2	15	ASSPRRTALNTGELF
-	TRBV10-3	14	AISESGGFAGNTIY
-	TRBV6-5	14	ASSYRRGDGSYEQY
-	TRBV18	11	ASSLTGFQPQH
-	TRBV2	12	ASRQVKNTGELF
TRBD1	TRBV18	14	ASSPVLGQGTGELF
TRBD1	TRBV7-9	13	ASSFGQGGFYEQY
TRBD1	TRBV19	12	ASRWTGGSEKLF
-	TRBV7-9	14	ASSYTEGLSGEKLF
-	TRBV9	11	ASSPRENYGYT
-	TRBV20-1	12	SASVAANTGELF
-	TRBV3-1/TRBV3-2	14	ASSQGQRSSSYEQY
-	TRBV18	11	ASSPVGGGTLH
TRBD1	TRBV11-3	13	ASSSNYDREETQY
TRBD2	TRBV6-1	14	ASSEPAGVGTDTQY
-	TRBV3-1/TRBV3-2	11	ASSQGLLSEQY
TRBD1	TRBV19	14	ASSPWDRLPNEKLF
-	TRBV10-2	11	ASRTAANTEAF
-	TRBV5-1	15	ASSLQTGGSYNSPLH
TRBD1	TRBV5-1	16	ASSLPLLTGTGTDTQY
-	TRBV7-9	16	ASSLDLLAGDNGNTIY
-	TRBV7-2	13	ASSSTVTLSYEQY
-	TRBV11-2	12	ASSLDGFGNTIY